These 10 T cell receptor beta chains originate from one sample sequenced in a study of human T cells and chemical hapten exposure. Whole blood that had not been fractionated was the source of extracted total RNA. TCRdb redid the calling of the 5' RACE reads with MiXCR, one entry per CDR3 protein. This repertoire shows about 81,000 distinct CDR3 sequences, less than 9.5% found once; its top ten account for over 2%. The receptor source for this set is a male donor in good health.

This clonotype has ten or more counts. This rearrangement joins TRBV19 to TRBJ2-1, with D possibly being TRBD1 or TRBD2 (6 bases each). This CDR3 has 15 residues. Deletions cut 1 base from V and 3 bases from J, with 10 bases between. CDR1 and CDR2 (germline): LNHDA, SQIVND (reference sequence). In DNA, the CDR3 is TGTGCCAGTAGTATAGCGGGGGCTTACTACAATGAGCAGTTCTTC. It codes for CASSIAGAYYNEQFF.

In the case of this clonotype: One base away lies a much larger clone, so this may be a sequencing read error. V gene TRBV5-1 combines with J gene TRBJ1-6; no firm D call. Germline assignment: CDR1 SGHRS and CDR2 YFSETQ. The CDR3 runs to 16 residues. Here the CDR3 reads CVSSLGRGQRDSPLHF. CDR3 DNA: TGCGTCAGCAGCCTCGGTCGGGGTCAGCGGGATTCACCCCTCCACTTT.

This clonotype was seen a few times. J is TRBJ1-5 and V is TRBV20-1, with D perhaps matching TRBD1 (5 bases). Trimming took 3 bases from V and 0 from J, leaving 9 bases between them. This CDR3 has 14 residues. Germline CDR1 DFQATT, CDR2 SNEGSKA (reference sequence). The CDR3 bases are TGCAGTGCTAGCGGGGGTTATAGCAATCAGCCCCAGCATTTT. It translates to CSASGGYSNQPQHF.

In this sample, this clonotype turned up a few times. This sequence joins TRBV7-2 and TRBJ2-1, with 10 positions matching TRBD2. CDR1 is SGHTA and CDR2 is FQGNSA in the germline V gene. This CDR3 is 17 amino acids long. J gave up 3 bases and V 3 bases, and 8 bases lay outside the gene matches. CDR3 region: CASSFQLRTSGYNEQFF. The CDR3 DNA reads TGTGCCAGCAGCTTCCAGCTCCGGACTAGCGGCTACAATGAGCAGTTCTTC.

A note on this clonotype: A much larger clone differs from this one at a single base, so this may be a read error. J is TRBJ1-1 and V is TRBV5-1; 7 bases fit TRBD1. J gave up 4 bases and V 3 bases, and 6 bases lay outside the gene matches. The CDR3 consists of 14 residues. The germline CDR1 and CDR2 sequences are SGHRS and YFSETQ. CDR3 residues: CASSYGQAITEAFF. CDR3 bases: TGCGCCAGCAGCTACGGACAGGCAATCACTGAAGCTTTCTTT.

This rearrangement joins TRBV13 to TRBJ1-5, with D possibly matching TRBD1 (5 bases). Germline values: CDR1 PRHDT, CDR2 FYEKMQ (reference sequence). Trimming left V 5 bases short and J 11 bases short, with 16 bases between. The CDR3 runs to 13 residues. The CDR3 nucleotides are TGTGCCAGCAGCCAGGGACGGACCGCGGCCCAGCATTTT. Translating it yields CASSQGRTAAQHF. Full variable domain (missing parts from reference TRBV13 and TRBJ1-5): AAGVIQSPRHLIKEKRETATLKCYPIPRHDTVYWYQQGPGQDPQFLISFYEKMQSDKGSIPDRFSAQQFSDYHSELNMSSLELGDSALYFCASSQGRTAAQHFGDGTRLSIL.

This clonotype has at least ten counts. The CDR3: CATSRGVGQGTYNEQFF. CDR3 bases: TGTGCCACCAGCAGAGGCGTAGGACAGGGGACCTACAATGAGCAGTTCTTC. V gene TRBV15 combines with J gene TRBJ2-1; 9 nucleotides align to TRBD1. The CDR3 has 17 amino acids. The junction had 6 bases not matched to a gene; V was cut back by 1 base and J by 2 bases. Germline-derived CDR1 and CDR2 are LNHNV and YYDKDF (reference sequence).

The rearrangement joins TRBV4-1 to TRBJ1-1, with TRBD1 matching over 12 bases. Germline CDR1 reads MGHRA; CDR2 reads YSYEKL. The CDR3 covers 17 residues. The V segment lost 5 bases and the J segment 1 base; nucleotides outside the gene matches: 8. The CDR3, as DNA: TGCGCCAGCAGCATCCGGGACAGGGGGCCTCGGAACACTGAAGCTTTCTTT. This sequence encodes CASSIRDRGPRNTEAFF.

DNA for the CDR3: TGTGCCAGCAAGGGACAGGGGGGCTATGGCTACACCTTC. Translated, it gives CASKGQGGYGYTF. The V call is TRBV3-1, the J call TRBJ1-2, with 11 bases identical to TRBD1. The CDR3 consists of 13 residues. The J segment lost 4 bases and the V segment lost 7 bases, leaving 2 bases of the junction unmatched. Germline V gene data show CDR1 as LGHDT and CDR2 as YNNKEL (reference sequence).

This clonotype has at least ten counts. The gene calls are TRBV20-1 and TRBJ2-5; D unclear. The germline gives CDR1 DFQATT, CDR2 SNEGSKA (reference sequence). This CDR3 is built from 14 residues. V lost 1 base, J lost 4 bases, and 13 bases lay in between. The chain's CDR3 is CSARVPPLAETQYF. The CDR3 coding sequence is TGCAGTGCTAGAGTCCCCCCACTCGCAGAGACCCAGTACTTC.